This T cell receptor beta chain is drawn from a study of cytomegalovirus exposure and HLA in healthy donors. The PCR employed 60 Vbeta primers together with 13 Jbeta primers. This table comes from immunoSEQ multiplex PCR, and its TCRdb copy is limited to in-frame clones, with some not included. Of about 150,000 clones in the sample, about 78% were seen once. Germline-derived CDR1 and CDR2 are SEHNR and FQNEAQ (reference sequence). V lost 1 base, J lost 2 bases, and 7 bases stayed unmatched. The length of the CDR3 is 16 residues. This TCR was recovered from a man aged 45 to 65 in good health and CMV-seropositive. Sequenced input: PBMCs. This chain connects TRBV7-9 to TRBJ1-1, with TRBD1 matching 7 bases. The CDR3 protein is CASSLDEGALNTEAFF. The CDR3 DNA reads TGTGCCAGCAGCTTAGACGAGGGGGCGTTAAACACTGAAGCTTTCTTT.